This entry lists 21 T cell receptor beta chains sequenced from one sample in a study of CD8+CD57+ T cells in acquired aplastic anemia. Genomic DNA constituted the template upon which TCR beta VDJ and CDR3 profiling was performed. Each CDR3 protein gets one entry after TCRdb re-called the reads with MiXCR. In the table there are about 190,000 distinct CDR3 sequences, roughly 56% of which are singletons. The sample was sorted CD4+, CD8+, or CD8+CD57+ T cells (not recorded which) from PBMCs. The receptors come from a human donor in good health, serving as a control.

The V and J genes are TRBV10-3 and TRBJ1-5, with 7 bases matching TRBD1. The ends lost 2 bases at V and 7 bases at J; junction bases unmatched: 8. Germline CDR1 and CDR2: ENHRY and SYGVKD. The CDR3 has 15 residues. CDR3 bases: TGTGCCATCAGTGAGAGGGCAGGGGGTCGCCAGCCCCAGCATTTT. Its protein is CAISERAGGRQPQHF.

V gene TRBV2 combines with J gene TRBJ1-3; 8 bases are a match to TRBD1. Germline CDR1 reads SNHLY; CDR2 reads FYNNEI. The CDR3 sequence is 14 residues long. With V trimmed by 7 bases and J by 3 bases, 5 bases remained unmatched. CDR3 region: CASNRQGNGNTIYF. CDR3 sequence (DNA): TGTGCCAGCAACCGACAGGGGAATGGAAACACCATATATTTT.

As for this clonotype: In this CDR3 the conserved last residue, phenylalanine or tryptophan, is missing, so a read error is likely. The chain has TRBV25-1 and TRBJ2-7; the D gene is possibly TRBD1 (6 bases). The CDR3 spans 12 residues. Germline V CDR1 and CDR2: MGHDK, SYGVNS. The V end was cut by 6 bases, the J end by 6 bases, with 12 bases between. CDR3 DNA sequence: TGTGCCAGCAGCCTTACAGGGAGCGAGCAGTACCTC. This gives the protein CASSLTGSEQYL.

The V gene is TRBV15, the J gene TRBJ2-3, with 10 bases matching TRBD1. V lost 3 bases to trimming and J lost 5 bases; unmatched junction nucleotides: 8. Germline assignment: CDR1 LNHNV and CDR2 YYDKDF (reference sequence). The CDR3 loop spans 16 amino acids. The CDR3: CATSSALGQGLDTQYF. The CDR3 coding sequence is TGTGCCACCAGCAGCGCCCTGGGACAGGGGTTAGATACGCAGTATTTT.

On this clonotype itself: The final CDR3 position lacks the conserved phenylalanine or tryptophan, pointing to a likely read error. The V and J genes are TRBV24-1 and TRBJ2-3; the D is unclear. The CDR3 runs 12 residues. CDR1 and CDR2 from the germline V gene are KGHDR and SFDVKD. CDR3 protein: CATSEFTDTQYS. For the CDR3, the DNA is TGTGCCACAAGTGAGTTCACAGATACGCAGTATTCT.

This clonotype has at least ten counts. The CDR3 DNA reads TGTGCCAGCAGCTTCGGGCAGGGGACCATGGCTTTCTTT. Translation: CASSFGQGTMAFF. The V call is TRBV11-2, the J call TRBJ1-1; TRBD1 is a possible D gene (6 bases). Deletions cut 3 bases from V and 11 bases from J, with 16 bases between. Germline-derived CDR1 and CDR2 are SGHAT and FQNNGV. CDR3 size: 13 residues.

This chain's CDR3 is CSVRTSGAPPDTQYF. Here the CDR3 DNA reads TGCAGCGTCAGGACTAGCGGGGCCCCCCCCGATACGCAGTATTTT. This chain joins TRBV29-1 and TRBJ2-3, with 12 nucleotides matching TRBD2. The V and J ends lost 6 bases and 6 bases, in that order; junction bases with no gene match: 10. The V gene's germline CDR1 is SQVTM and CDR2 ANQGSEA. This CDR3 is built from 15 residues.

This clonotype came up many times. The chain uses TRBV24-1 and TRBJ2-1, with a weak D call TRBD1 (6 bases). V lost 5 bases and J lost 13, with 11 bases in between. CDR1 KGHDR and CDR2 SFDVKD come from the germline V gene. The CDR3 is 11 residues long. The DNA for the CDR3 is TGTGCCACCAGTGCTCAGGGGATCCAGTTCTTC. This translates into CATSAQGIQFF.

This clonotype was seen at least ten times. The chain employs TRBV27 and TRBJ2-7, with TRBD1 identical over 7 bases. The junction had 5 bases not matched to a gene; V was cut back by 4 bases and J by 5 bases. The CDR3 runs to 13 residues. Germline V lookup: CDR1 MNHEY, CDR2 SMNVEV (reference sequence). This CDR3 is CASSSDRVHEQYF. The DNA of the CDR3 is TGTGCCAGCAGTTCCGACAGGGTCCACGAGCAGTACTTC.

This clonotype was recorded many times. This sequence joins TRBV27 and TRBJ1-6, with unresolved D. Per germline, CDR1 MNHEY and CDR2 SMNVEV (reference sequence). Trimming cost V 3 bases and J 9 bases, with 12 bases left between them. This CDR3 contains 14 residues. CDR3 DNA: TGTGCCAGCAGTTTGGACGGAGGGCGTTCACCCCTCCACTTT. Translation gives CASSLDGGRSPLHF.

CDR3 residues: CSARGQGAMFYGYTF. CDR3 in DNA: TGCAGTGCTAGGGGACAGGGGGCGATGTTCTATGGCTACACCTTC. V usage is TRBV20-1 and J usage is TRBJ1-2; TRBD1 agrees at 12 bases. The CDR3 length is 15 residues. Trimming took 3 bases from V and 4 from J; bases not matched to a gene: 6. From germline, CDR1 is DFQATT and CDR2 SNEGSKA (reference sequence).

This clonotype was counted between two and nine times. The chain is built from TRBV10-3 and TRBJ2-7; 10 bases line up with TRBD1. Per the germline V gene, CDR1 is ENHRY and CDR2 is SYGVKD. The CDR3 consists of 15 residues. V was clipped by 3 bases and J by 0 bases; unmatched bases: 2. CDR3 amino acids: CAISDGTGVSYEQYF. In nucleotides, the CDR3 is TGTGCCATCAGTGACGGGACAGGGGTCTCCTACGAGCAGTACTTC.

The chain has TRBV15 and TRBJ2-1, with TRBD2 identical over 7 bases. Germline V CDR1 and CDR2: LNHNV, YYDKDF (reference sequence). Trimming removed 8 bases from V and 1 base from J; junction bases left unmatched: 8. The CDR3 loop spans 15 amino acids. The CDR3 nucleotides are TGTGCCACCGGCACTAGCGCCACGTCCTACAATGAGCAGTTCTTC. This sequence encodes CATGTSATSYNEQFF.

Concerning this clonotype: A much larger clone differs by one base, so this may be a read error. The genes are TRBV4-3 and TRBJ2-2; TRBD2 is a possible D gene (6 bases). From germline, CDR1 is LGHNA and CDR2 YSLEER. The CDR3 is 16 amino acids. The CDR3 bases are TGCGCCAGCGGCCAAGAATACGGGGGAGCCACCGGGGAGCTGTTTTTT. This translates into CASGQEYGGATGELFF.

The chain couples TRBV7-2 to TRBJ2-1; TRBD2 matches 7 bases. CDR1 is SGHTA and CDR2 is FQGNSA in the germline V gene. The CDR3 contains 15 residues. The V and J ends lost 7 bases and 0 bases, in that order; junction bases with no gene match: 6. The CDR3 region has the DNA TGTGCCAGCACGTCTAGCGGCTACTCCTACAATGAGCAGTTCTTC. Translating gives CASTSSGYSYNEQFF.

This clonotype showed up many times. Relative to the germline gene, one junction end is altered; a read error may explain this. CDR3 DNA sequence: TGTGCTAGCAGCCACACCTCGGACAGGAGCTATGGCTACACCTTC. This gives the protein CASSHTSDRSYGYTF. J is TRBJ1-2 and V is TRBV7-7; TRBD1 matches 7 bases. The CDR3 length is 15 residues. Germline assignment: CDR1 SSHAT and CDR2 FNYEAQ (reference sequence).

The chain recombines TRBV24-1 with TRBJ2-1; D is perhaps TRBD1 or TRBD2 (6 bases each). The J call may be faulty, since TRBJ2-5 better matches the DNA end. Germline assignment: CDR1 KGHDR and CDR2 SFDVKD. There are 16 residues in the CDR3. Written as DNA, the CDR3 is TGTGCCACCAGTGACGTACCGGGGGCAGGACTTAAGACCCAGTACTTC. It specifies CATSDVPGAGLKTQYF.

This clonotype was seen just once. The chain links TRBV5-1 to TRBJ1-6, with no clear D. The CDR3 has 14 amino acids. Germline assignment: CDR1 SGHRS and CDR2 YFSETQ. Trimming took 4 bases from V and 10 from J, leaving 15 bases between them. The chain's CDR3 is CASSPSSYDSPLHF. The CDR3 nucleotides read TGCGCCAGCAGCCCGAGCTCCTATGACTCACCCCTCCACTTT. The full variable domain, with the rest looked up from reference TRBV5-1 and TRBJ1-6, is KAGVTQTPRYLIKTRGQQVTLSCSPISGHRSVSWYQQTPGQGLQFLFEYFSETQRNKGNFPGRFSGRQFSNSRSEMNVSTLELGDSALYLCASSPSSYDSPLHFGNGTRLTVT.

This clonotype appeared a few times. This sequence joins TRBV6-1 and TRBJ1-4; D is uncertain. This CDR3 comprises 12 residues. The V end lost 6 bases, the J end lost 5 bases, and 7 bases lay between the germline ends. CDR1 MNHNS and CDR2 SASEGT come from the germline V gene. The CDR3 DNA is TGTGCCAGCAGAGAGAGAAATGAAAAACTGTTTTTT. Its translation is CASRERNEKLFF.

In this sample, this clonotype turned up many times. This chain connects TRBV27 to TRBJ1-3; D is perhaps TRBD1 (6 bases). The germline gives CDR1 MNHEY, CDR2 SMNVEV (reference sequence). The CDR3 consists of 13 residues. The V end was cut by 5 bases, the J end by 9 bases, with 14 bases between. CDR3 sequence: CASSPTQGLTIYF. CDR3 sequence (DNA): TGTGCCAGCAGTCCGACACAGGGTCTCACCATATATTTT.

This clonotype showed up just a few times. The chain joins TRBV18 to TRBJ2-5, with D uncertain. From germline, CDR1 is KGHSH and CDR2 LQKENI. The CDR3 is 13 residues long. The V end was cut by 1 base, the J end by 3 bases, with 6 bases between. The CDR3 DNA sequence: TGTGCCAGCTCACCACTAACGGAAGAGACCCAGTACTTC. Its translation is CASSPLTEETQYF. The full variable domain, with the rest looked up from reference TRBV18 and TRBJ2-5, is NAGVMQNPRHLVRRRGQEARLRCSPMKGHSHVYWYRQLPEEGLKFMVYLQKENIIDESGMPKERFSAEFPKEGPSILRIQQVVRGDSAAYFCASSPLTEETQYFGPGTRLLVL.